The source of this T cell receptor (beta chain) is a study of shared clonotypes between healthy human individuals. As for the study in general: Per donor, CD8 memory used one plate, CD8 naive used two, CD4 memory used three and CD4 naive used three.

The CDR3 runs to 16 residues. Between the trimmed V and J ends, which lost 4 bases and 2 bases, there was a span of 15 bases. Germline lookup yields CDR1 SGHNT and CDR2 YYREEE (reference sequence). Original data processing: Junction-only sequences produced by ImmunoSEQ had no quality scores, so filtering differed. Only in-frame clones appear in the TCRdb table, and some are missing; sequencing was by immunoSEQ multiplex PCR. Clone size and the V and J calls come from that table; the DNA yielded D and trimming. The data contain about 1.4 million clones, roughly 95% of them singletons. This chain joins TRBV5-4 and TRBJ2-2; possible D gene TRBD2, 6 bases. The sequence was obtained from a man younger than 40 in good health. The sample taken for sequencing was naive CD4+ T cells sorted from blood. Sample subset: CD45RA+ positively selected. The CDR3 DNA sequence: TGTGCCAGCAGCACCCCGGGACTTCTTAACACCGGGGAGCTGTTTTTT. Translated: CASSTPGLLNTGELFF.